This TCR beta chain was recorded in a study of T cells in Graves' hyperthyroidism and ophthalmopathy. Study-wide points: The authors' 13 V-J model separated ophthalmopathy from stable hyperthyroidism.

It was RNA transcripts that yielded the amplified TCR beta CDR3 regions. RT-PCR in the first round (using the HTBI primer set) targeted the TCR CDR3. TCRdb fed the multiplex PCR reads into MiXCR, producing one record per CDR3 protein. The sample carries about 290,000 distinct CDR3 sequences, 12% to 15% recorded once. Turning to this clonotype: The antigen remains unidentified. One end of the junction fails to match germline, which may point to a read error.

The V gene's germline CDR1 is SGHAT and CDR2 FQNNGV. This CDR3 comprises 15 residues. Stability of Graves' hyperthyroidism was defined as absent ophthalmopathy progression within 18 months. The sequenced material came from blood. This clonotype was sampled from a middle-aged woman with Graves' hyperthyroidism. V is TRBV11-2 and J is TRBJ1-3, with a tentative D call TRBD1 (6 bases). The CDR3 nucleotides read TGTGCCGGCAGCTTAACAGGGAAGTCTGGAAACACCATATATTTT. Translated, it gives CAGSLTGKSGNTIYF.